Shown below are 20 T cell receptor beta chains from a single sample sequenced in a study of identical twins. TCRdb reanalysed the 5' RACE reads using MiXCR and keeps one entry per CDR3 protein. The sample holds 280,000 or so distinct CDR3 sequences, about 8.9% seen once. The same data also contributed to another study, on yellow fever vaccine responses in identical twins.

The sample comprised memory (CD45RO+) T cells sorted from blood. These receptors all come from a woman younger than 35 in good health.

Many counts were recorded for this clonotype. A much bigger clone sits one base away, suggesting this may be a read error. V gene TRBV5-5 combines with J gene TRBJ2-1, with 9 bases matching TRBD1. Germline CDR1 is SGHKS and CDR2 is YYEKEE (reference sequence). This CDR3 contains 15 residues. The J segment lost 2 bases and the V segment lost 4 bases, leaving 4 bases of the junction unmatched. The CDR3 nucleotides are TGTGCCAGCAGCACGGGACAGGGCCCCTACAATGAGCAGTTCTTC. This gives the protein CASSTGQGPYNEQFF.

The chain recombines TRBV23-1 with TRBJ1-5; D ambiguous. TRBV23-1 is identified as an open reading frame with a role that is uncertain. V was clipped by 10 bases and J by 2 bases, with 18 bases between them. The CDR3 covers 15 residues. CDR3 in DNA: TGCGCCAATACGAGGGTCCCCTCGGGCAATCAGCCCCAGCATTTT. Translation: CANTRVPSGNQPQHF.

The genes are TRBV29-1 and TRBJ1-2; 7 positions agree with TRBD1. Germline V CDR1 and CDR2: SQVTM, ANQGSEA. V lost 3 bases and J lost 4; bases outside the gene matches: 8. This CDR3 region has 14 residues. CDR3 in DNA: TGCAGCGTTGACGGATTCTCAGGGGGCTATGGCTACACCTTC. This sequence encodes CSVDGFSGGYGYTF.

V is TRBV3-1 and J is TRBJ1-2; D might be TRBD1 (5 bases). The CDR3 has 17 residues. The germline CDR1 and CDR2 sequences are LGHDT and YNNKEL (reference sequence). V lost 10 bases, J lost 4 bases, and 28 bases lay in between. The CDR3, as DNA: TGTGCCACCACCCCGCGGGGCAGGGCCGCAACTCTCTATGGCTACACCTTC. Encoded protein: CATTPRGRAATLYGYTF.

A few counts support this clonotype. The chain couples TRBV4-1 to TRBJ2-1, with 7 bases lining up with TRBD2. CDR1 is MGHRA and CDR2 is YSYEKL in the germline V gene. The CDR3 loop spans 16 amino acids. V was pared by 0 bases and J by 7 bases, with 9 bases of the junction left unmatched. In DNA, the CDR3 is TGCGCCAGCAGCCAAGATTCCGCGGGAGTGGTAAATGAGCAGTTCTTC. Its translation is CASSQDSAGVVNEQFF.

In this sample, this clonotype turned up many times. The chain combines TRBV5-1 with TRBJ2-3; D may be TRBD1 (5 bases). The germline CDR1 and CDR2 sequences are SGHRS and YFSETQ. The CDR3 covers 15 residues. With 0 bases removed from V and 4 bases from J, the gap between germline ends came to 12 bases. In DNA form, the CDR3 reads TGCGCCAGCAGCTTGGGTCAGGGTAGGGCAGATACGCAGTATTTT. Protein: CASSLGQGRADTQYF.

V and J are TRBV12-3 or TRBV12-4 and TRBJ2-7; D possibly corresponds to TRBD2 (6 bases). This CDR3 has 14 amino acids. Trimming took 0 bases from V and 6 from J, leaving 12 bases between them. Here the CDR3 reads CASSLAREKSEQYF. CDR3 in DNA: TGTGCCAGCAGTTTAGCCCGGGAGAAGTCCGAGCAGTACTTC.

The rearrangement joins TRBV20-1 to TRBJ2-1, with D tentatively TRBD1 (6 bases). The V end lost 0 bases, the J end lost 5 bases, and 26 bases lay between the germline ends. This CDR3 is built from 19 residues. Germline V gene sequence: CDR1 DFQATT, CDR2 SNEGSKA (reference sequence). The CDR3 region is CSARDYMRGAGAINNEQFF. The CDR3 coding sequence is TGCAGTGCTAGAGATTATATGAGAGGGGCAGGGGCAATCAACAATGAGCAGTTCTTC.

The V and J genes are TRBV21-1 and TRBJ2-7; the D call of TRBD2 is as the table states it, not checked on the DNA. TRBV21-1 corresponds to a pseudogene. The CDR3 has 17 amino acids. The DNA for the CDR3 is TGTGCCAGCAGCAGGGGACTAGCGGGAGGGCCCTCCTACGAGCAGTACTTC. It is translated as CASSRGLAGGPSYEQYF.

The rearrangement links TRBV6-5 to TRBJ2-2; D is unresolved. With 8 bases removed from V and 3 bases from J, the gap between germline ends came to 1 base. CDR1 MNHEY and CDR2 SVGAGI come from the germline V gene. The CDR3 is 10 residues long. The DNA for the CDR3 is TGTGCCAGCGACACCGGGGAGCTGTTTTTT. As protein: CASDTGELFF.

Remarks on this clonotype: This may arise from a read error, as a much more abundant clone is one base away. Here the CDR3 DNA reads TGTGCCAGCAGTTTTCGGGGATCCGGAAACACCATATATTTT. Amino acid sequence: CASSFRGSGNTIYF. The chain joins TRBV28 to TRBJ1-3; D is uncertain. This CDR3 region has 14 residues. From germline, CDR1 is MDHEN and CDR2 SYDVKM. V shed 3 bases and J shed 4 bases, with 10 bases lying between them.

This clonotype was detected ten times or more. This chain uses TRBV6-2 or TRBV6-3 with TRBJ2-1, with 14 bases matching TRBD2. Germline CDR1 reads MNHEY; CDR2 reads SVGEGT. The CDR3 contains 20 residues. The junction had 17 bases not matched to a gene; V was cut back by 5 bases and J by 5 bases. In nucleotides, the CDR3 is TGTGCCAGCAGTATTGGACTAGCGGGAGGCCCTGGCTTAAAAAACAATGAGCAGTTCTTC. Protein sequence: CASSIGLAGGPGLKNNEQFF.

The table lists this clonotype with a few counts. As DNA, the CDR3 is TGCAGTGCTAGTGTACAGGGAGGGACCCAGTACTTC. It specifies CSASVQGGTQYF. J is TRBJ2-5 and V is TRBV20-1, with D tentatively TRBD1 or TRBD2 (6 bases each). Germline V gives CDR1 DFQATT, CDR2 SNEGSKA (reference sequence). This CDR3 comprises 12 residues. Trimming stripped 3 bases from V and 7 bases from J, with 12 bases between.

Ten or more counts support this clonotype. J is TRBJ2-7 and V is TRBV12-3 or TRBV12-4, with D hard to call. CDR3 size: 11 residues. The V end lost 6 bases, the J end lost 2 bases, and 5 bases lay between the germline ends. CDR3 in amino acids: CASSATYEQYF. The CDR3 DNA is TGTGCCAGCAGCGCGACCTACGAGCAGTACTTC.

V and J are TRBV2 and TRBJ2-5; 10 bases match TRBD1. V shed 8 bases and J 5 bases; nucleotides not matched to a gene: 8. The CDR3 sequence is 14 residues long. Germline CDR1 is SNHLY and CDR2 is FYNNEI. CDR3 bases: TGTGCCAGCGCTCCGGGACAGGGGAAGGAGACCCAGTACTTC. Protein product: CASAPGQGKETQYF.

This clonotype has just a few counts. The chain is built from TRBV18 and TRBJ2-1; 9 bases are shared with TRBD2. V lost 6 bases to trimming and J lost 7 bases; unmatched junction nucleotides: 10. The CDR3 has 15 residues. Germline V gene sequence: CDR1 KGHSH, CDR2 LQKENI. DNA for the CDR3: TGTGCCAGCTCGGCGGCTAGCGGGGCGGGAAATGAGCAGTTCTTC. Its protein product is CASSAASGAGNEQFF.

CDR3 in DNA: TGCAGTGCTAGCGTCGGTCAGTTAAATCAGCCCCAGCATTTT. It yields the protein CSASVGQLNQPQHF. The gene calls are TRBV20-1 and TRBJ1-5; D is ambiguous. Germline V gene lookup returns CDR1 DFQATT and CDR2 SNEGSKA (reference sequence). The CDR3 sequence is 14 residues long. V dropped 3 bases and J dropped 4 bases, with 13 bases sitting between them.

This clonotype has a handful of counts. The rearrangement links TRBV7-8 to TRBJ2-1, with TRBD2 identical over 11 bases. The ends lost 5 bases at V and 2 bases at J; junction bases unmatched: 8. Germline CDR1 reads SGHVS; CDR2 reads FQNEAQ. This CDR3 has 17 amino acids. The CDR3 DNA sequence: TGTGCCAGCAGCGATGGGTCTAGCGGGAGGCCCTACAATGAGCAGTTCTTC. It yields the protein CASSDGSSGRPYNEQFF.

In its sample, this clonotype was seen many times. V is TRBV3-1 and J is TRBJ1-5, with D maybe TRBD1 (6 bases). This CDR3 is 14 amino acids long. Germline assignment: CDR1 LGHDT and CDR2 YNNKEL (reference sequence). Between the trimmed V and J ends, which lost 4 bases and 7 bases, there was a span of 14 bases. The CDR3 region has the DNA TGTGCCAGCAGCCCTGCAGGGGCTCGACAGCCCCAGCATTTT. Amino acid sequence: CASSPAGARQPQHF.

This clonotype showed up just once. The chain couples TRBV7-8 to TRBJ2-7; possibly TRBD1 or TRBD2 for D (5 bases each). Trimming cost V 5 bases and J 1 base, with 12 bases left between them. This CDR3 spans 14 amino acids. Germline CDR1 reads SGHVS; CDR2 reads FQNEAQ. CDR3 sequence reads: CASSPRDASYEQYV. CDR3 coding DNA: TGTGCCAGCAGCCCCCGGGACGCATCCTACGAGCAGTACGTC.